The source of this T cell receptor (beta chain) is a study of cytomegalovirus exposure and HLA in healthy donors. About the study: Earlier sequencing of about 200 million T cells yielded roughly 120 million unique TCR beta sequences.

This clone was detected once. Its antigen is not identified. PCR was performed using 60 Vbeta and 13 Jbeta primers. Here immunoSEQ multiplex PCR was the method, and the copy in TCRdb shows in-frame clones only, minus some. The repertoire holds 170,000 or so clones, 80% to 85% seen once, with 0.38% in the top ten. The J segment lost 4 bases and the V segment lost 2 bases, leaving 6 bases of the junction unmatched. This CDR3 region has 15 residues. Germline-derived CDR1 and CDR2 are GTSNPN and SVGIG (reference sequence). Points from the study as a whole: It was assumed in the presence/absence analyses that sequencing depth was roughly uniform across donors. The classifier was said to identify cytomegalovirus status with high specificity and sensitivity.

V usage is TRBV30 and J usage is TRBJ2-7; the match to TRBD1 covers 12 bases. This receptor was identified in a boy between 2 and 10 years old in good health and CMV-seronegative. Material for sequencing was PBMCs. CDR3 DNA: TGTGCCTGGAGTCTTCGGGACAGGGGGCTATACGAGCAGTACTTC. Protein product: CAWSLRDRGLYEQYF.